One and the same sample provided the 32 T cell receptor beta chains below, sequenced in a study of cytomegalovirus exposure and HLA in healthy donors. Produced via immunoSEQ multiplex PCR; TCRdb's table is partial and in-frame only. The sample consists of about 220,000 clones, roughly 88% of them appearing once. Material for sequencing was PBMCs. The source of these receptors is a woman between 18 and 29 years old in good health and CMV-seronegative.

The J gene is TRBJ2-1, the V gene TRBV11-3; no firm D call. Germline V gene data show CDR1 as SGHNT and CDR2 as YENEEA. V was shortened by 0 bases and J by 5 bases, with 8 bases between the two germline ends. This CDR3 region has 14 residues. The CDR3 DNA follows: TGTGCCAGCAGCTTAGAATGGCCGCACAATGAGCAGTTCTTC. Amino acids: CASSLEWPHNEQFF.

CDR3 coding DNA: TGTGCCAGCAGACTGGCTAGCGGGGCTACCTACGAGCAGTACTTC. Amino acids: CASRLASGATYEQYF. This chain connects TRBV6-5 to TRBJ2-7; 9 bases map to TRBD2. The CDR3 loop spans 15 amino acids. The V gene end was trimmed by 6 bases and the J gene end by 2 bases; junction bases not matched to a gene: 8. Germline CDR1 reads MNHEY; CDR2 reads SVGAGI.

This chain uses TRBV9 with TRBJ2-2; D not certain. The CDR3 spans 13 residues. Trimming took 8 bases from V and 5 from J, leaving 13 bases between them. CDR1 is SGDLS and CDR2 is YYNGEE in the germline V gene. The CDR3 here is CASSPRPTGELFF. CDR3 nucleotide sequence: TGTGCCAGTTCGCCTAGGCCGACCGGGGAGCTGTTTTTT.

The genes are TRBV28 and TRBJ1-2, with 9 nucleotides matching TRBD1. CDR1 MDHEN and CDR2 SYDVKM come from the germline V gene. J gave up 7 bases and V 6 bases, and 12 bases lay outside the gene matches. This CDR3 is 15 amino acids long. CDR3 sequence reads: CASSPAGTGKRGYTF. CDR3 coding DNA: TGTGCCAGCAGCCCGGCCGGGACAGGGAAACGTGGCTACACCTTC.

This chain connects TRBV15 to TRBJ1-2; D unresolved. The germline V gene has CDR1 LNHNV and CDR2 YYDKDF (reference sequence). The CDR3 is 15 amino acids. Between the trimmed V and J ends, which lost 0 bases and 2 bases, there was a span of 10 bases. The CDR3 DNA follows: TGTGCCACCAGCAGAGAGGCAGGATCAAACTATGGCTACACCTTC. It is translated as CATSREAGSNYGYTF.

CDR3 nucleotides: TGTGCCAGCCCAGACGGACAGGGGCGGGATGGCTACACCTTC. It translates to CASPDGQGRDGYTF. V usage is TRBV18 and J usage is TRBJ1-2; 9 positions agree with TRBD1. Germline V CDR1 and CDR2: KGHSH, LQKENI. J gave up 6 bases and V 8 bases, and 10 bases lay outside the gene matches. The CDR3 is 14 residues long.

CDR3 region: CAWSPDRGLGYGYTF. In DNA, the CDR3 is TGTGCCTGGAGTCCTGACAGGGGGCTAGGCTATGGCTACACCTTC. The chain employs TRBV30 and TRBJ1-2; the match to TRBD1 covers 10 bases. The CDR3 sequence is 15 residues long. In germline, CDR1 is GTSNPN, CDR2 SVGIG (reference sequence). Losses at the gene ends were 2 bases for V and 4 bases for J; bases not matched to a gene: 7.

V gene TRBV29-1 combines with J gene TRBJ1-1; no clear D. The CDR3 loop spans 11 amino acids. Trimming removed 4 bases from V and 0 bases from J, with 3 bases in between. CDR1 is SQVTM, CDR2 ANQGSEA, per germline. Here the CDR3 reads CSVALNTEAFF. In nucleotides, the CDR3 is TGCAGCGTTGCTTTGAACACTGAAGCTTTCTTT.

The rearrangement links TRBV28 to TRBJ1-2; D is undetermined. The CDR3 has 14 amino acids. V gave up 3 bases and J gave up 2 bases, with 10 bases separating them. The germline gives CDR1 MDHEN, CDR2 SYDVKM. CDR3 loop: CASSFTAGNYGYTF. The CDR3 DNA sequence: TGTGCCAGCAGTTTTACGGCGGGCAACTATGGCTACACCTTC.

V is TRBV27 and J is TRBJ2-1, with 14 bases lining up with TRBD2. Germline V CDR1 and CDR2: MNHEY, SMNVEV (reference sequence). CDR3 size: 15 residues. The V and J ends lost 7 bases and 5 bases, in that order; junction bases with no gene match: 4. Here the CDR3 DNA reads TGTGCCAGCACCCCGGGACTAGCGGGAGACAATGAGCAGTTCTTC. Its translation: CASTPGLAGDNEQFF.

The chain links TRBV27 to TRBJ1-1, with 7 positions matching TRBD1. The CDR3 contains 14 residues. From germline, CDR1 is MNHEY and CDR2 SMNVEV (reference sequence). The junction had 16 bases not matched to a gene; V was cut back by 10 bases and J by 8 bases. DNA for the CDR3: TGTGCCACCAAGGACAGGTTAAGATCACTGGAAGCTTTCTTT. It is translated as CATKDRLRSLEAFF.

This clone was seen only once. In DNA, the CDR3 is TGTGCCAGCAGCCCCCGACAGGGTTTTGCTTCGAATGGCTACACCTTC. It is translated as CASSPRQGFASNGYTF. This sequence joins TRBV5-4 and TRBJ1-2; TRBD1 matches 7 bases. Per germline, CDR1 SGHNT and CDR2 YYREEE (reference sequence). This CDR3 spans 16 amino acids. V lost 4 bases, J lost 6 bases, and 15 bases stayed unmatched.

The chain uses TRBV5-1 and TRBJ2-1; 16 bases line up with TRBD2. CDR1 and CDR2 (germline): SGHRS, YFSETQ. This CDR3 spans 20 amino acids. J gave up 4 bases and V 3 bases, and 13 bases lay outside the gene matches. CDR3 nucleotide sequence: TGCGCCAGCAGCTCACCGGGACTAGCGGGAGGGCCCTTCATATACAATGAGCAGTTCTTC. This gives the protein CASSSPGLAGGPFIYNEQFF.

This chain links TRBV6-6 with TRBJ1-3; the D is unclear. The CDR3 is 15 amino acids. The germline CDR1 and CDR2 sequences are MNHNY and SVGAGI (reference sequence). V was cut by 0 bases and J by 3 bases, with 9 bases left in between. The CDR3 DNA follows: TGTGCCAGCAGTTACTCGGCAGTCAGTGGAAACACCATATATTTT. It specifies CASSYSAVSGNTIYF.

This clone was detected a few times. CDR3 nucleotide sequence: TGTGCCAGTTACAGGGCGACAGGGGGCAGCTATGGCTACACCTTC. It translates to CASYRATGGSYGYTF. The V call is TRBV19, the J call TRBJ1-2, with TRBD1 matching over 10 bases. Germline CDR1 LNHDA, CDR2 SQIVND (reference sequence). This CDR3 region has 15 residues. After removal of 8 bases from V and 4 bases from J, the junction contained 10 bases not matched to a gene.

V and J are TRBV15 and TRBJ2-7; 10 bases are shared with TRBD2. Trimming removed 0 bases from V and 4 bases from J; junction bases left unmatched: 9. Germline values: CDR1 LNHNV, CDR2 YYDKDF (reference sequence). The CDR3 totals 17 residues. This chain's CDR3 is CATSRDRGLAGAYEQYF. The CDR3, as DNA: TGTGCCACCAGCAGAGATCGGGGGCTAGCGGGAGCTTACGAGCAGTACTTC. The full variable domain, its missing parts supplied by reference TRBV15 and TRBJ2-7, is DAMVIQNPRYQVTQFGKPVTLSCSQTLNHNVMYWYQQKSSQAPKLLFHYYDKDFNNEADTPDNFQSRRPNTSFCFLDIRSPGLGDTAMYLCATSRDRGLAGAYEQYFGPGTRLTVT.

The sample holds one count of this clone. This chain connects TRBV4-1 to TRBJ2-3; possibly TRBD2 for D (6 bases). The germline V gene has CDR1 MGHRA and CDR2 YSYEKL. CDR3 length equals 15 residues. The V and J ends lost 3 bases and 6 bases respectively, with 16 bases between them. CDR3 amino acids: CASSQDQGGGDTQYF. The CDR3 DNA follows: TGCGCCAGCAGCCAGGATCAGGGTGGAGGGGATACGCAGTATTTT.

V is TRBV19 and J is TRBJ2-3; D may be TRBD2 (5 bases). CDR1 and CDR2 from the germline V gene are LNHDA and SQIVND (reference sequence). CDR3 length: 15 residues. V was cut by 2 bases and J by 3 bases, with 12 bases left in between. The CDR3 sequence: CASSIFGISTDTQYF. The DNA for the CDR3 is TGTGCCAGTAGTATATTCGGGATTTCAACAGATACGCAGTATTTT. The variable domain in full, with the rest retrieved from reference TRBV19 and TRBJ2-3, is DGGITQSPKYLFRKEGQNVTLSCEQNLNHDAMYWYRQDPGQGLRLIYYSQIVNDFQKGDIAEGYSVSREKKESFPLTVTSAQKNPTAFYLCASSIFGISTDTQYFGPGTRLTVL.

For this clone: Because the CDR3's place on the DNA is in doubt, the DNA is left out and the CDR3 is given as listed by TCRdb. V usage is TRBV28 and J usage is TRBJ1-1; the D segment call TRBD1 is taken from the table without a DNA check. The CDR3 is 14 amino acids in total, end residues counted. From germline, CDR1 is MDHEN and CDR2 SYDVKM. The CDR3 here is CASSSSTGGTEAFF.

The chain is built from TRBV9 and TRBJ2-1, with 7 bases aligning to TRBD1. CDR3 length: 15 residues. V dropped 0 bases and J dropped 9; count of bases not matched to a gene: 9. CDR1 and CDR2 (germline): SGDLS, YYNGEE. In DNA, the CDR3 is TGTGCCAGCAGCGTAGTAGGGGGCGCTAGGTCTGAGCAGTTCTTC. Its translation: CASSVVGGARSEQFF.

This chain uses TRBV7-2 with TRBJ2-1, with D perhaps TRBD1 (6 bases). The germline V and J ends were trimmed by 5 bases and 10 bases, with 24 bases remaining between them. The V gene's germline CDR1 is SGHTA and CDR2 FQGNSA. This CDR3 has 16 amino acids. CDR3 protein: CASSHSTGLPLGEQFF. The CDR3 DNA sequence: TGTGCCAGCAGCCATTCTACAGGGCTTCCCTTAGGAGAGCAGTTCTTC.

This clone appeared a few times. This chain links TRBV28 with TRBJ2-7; the D gene is possibly TRBD2 (6 bases). Trimming removed 2 bases at V and 5 bases at J, with 13 bases between. CDR3 length equals 14 residues. CDR1 is MDHEN and CDR2 is SYDVKM in the germline V gene. The DNA for the CDR3 is TGTGCCAGCAGTTTAATCGGGAGTGGAAACGAGCAGTACTTC. It codes for CASSLIGSGNEQYF.

The chain couples TRBV5-1 to TRBJ2-5, with D unclear. The V gene lost 2 bases and the J gene lost 4 bases, with 9 bases spanning the gap. Germline CDR1 and CDR2: SGHRS and YFSETQ. The CDR3 has 13 amino acids. The CDR3 protein is CASSFARSETQYF. The CDR3 coding sequence is TGCGCCAGCAGCTTCGCTAGGTCAGAGACCCAGTACTTC.

The genes are TRBV9 and TRBJ2-3, with D uncertain. The CDR3 is made up of 15 amino acids. The germline V gene has CDR1 SGDLS and CDR2 YYNGEE. Trimming shortened V by 4 bases and J by 0 bases, and 12 bases separated the two germline ends. For the CDR3, the DNA is TGTGCCAGCAGCAAAACTACCGTTAGCACAGATACGCAGTATTTT. It translates to CASSKTTVSTDTQYF.

The chain employs TRBV5-1 and TRBJ2-7; TRBD1 agrees at 10 bases. The V segment lost 7 bases and the J segment 3 bases; nucleotides outside the gene matches: 7. This CDR3 has 14 amino acids. Per germline, CDR1 SGHRS and CDR2 YFSETQ. CDR3 nucleotides: TGCGCCAGCTCCGGGACAGGGGTTCGCTACGAGCAGTACTTC. Translation: CASSGTGVRYEQYF.

The chain couples TRBV7-9 to TRBJ1-3; a weak D match, TRBD1 (5 bases). V was pared by 5 bases and J by 1 base, with 15 bases between. Germline V gene sequence: CDR1 SEHNR, CDR2 FQNEAQ (reference sequence). This CDR3 has 16 amino acids. The CDR3 region is CASSPKEGMSGNTIYF. CDR3 in DNA: TGTGCCAGCAGCCCCAAGGAGGGGATGTCTGGAAACACCATATATTTT.

The chain is built from TRBV9 and TRBJ2-6; TRBD1 aligns across 11 bases. The CDR3 spans 17 residues. Per germline, CDR1 SGDLS and CDR2 YYNGEE. The V and J ends lost 5 bases and 0 bases, in that order; junction bases with no gene match: 4. Here the CDR3 reads CASRAGTGGSGANVLTF. CDR3 nucleotides: TGTGCCAGCAGGGCCGGGACAGGGGGCTCTGGGGCCAACGTCCTGACTTTC.

CDR3 nucleotide sequence: TGTGCCAGTAGTCCACGGACAGGTCCCTATGGCTACACCTTC. It specifies CASSPRTGPYGYTF. V usage is TRBV19 and J usage is TRBJ1-2; 7 bases fit TRBD1. The trim removed 5 bases at V and 4 bases at J, leaving 7 bases unmatched. The CDR3 is 14 residues long. Looked up from germline, CDR1 is LNHDA and CDR2 is SQIVND (reference sequence).

The rearrangement joins TRBV7-9 to TRBJ1-5, with D unresolved. From germline, CDR1 is SEHNR and CDR2 FQNEAQ (reference sequence). This CDR3 region has 14 residues. Trimming took off 4 bases at V and 0 bases at J, with 7 bases between the two ends. CDR3 in amino acids: CASSSRDSNQPQHF. DNA for the CDR3: TGTGCCAGCAGCTCCCGGGATAGCAATCAGCCCCAGCATTTT.

The J gene is TRBJ1-4, the V gene TRBV7-9; D may be TRBD1 (5 bases). CDR1 and CDR2 (germline): SEHNR, FQNEAQ (reference sequence). V lost 2 bases and J 7 bases, leaving 11 bases between the germline ends. The CDR3 has 14 residues. CDR3 bases: TGTGCCAGCAGCTTACCCCAGGGAGGTGAAAAACTGTTTTTT. Translated: CASSLPQGGEKLFF. Looking up the rest from reference TRBV7-9 and TRBJ1-4 gives the full variable domain: DTGVSQNPRHKITKRGQNVTFRCDPISEHNRLYWYRQTLGQGPEFLTYFQNEAQLEKSRLLSDRFSAERPKGSFSTLEIQRTEQGDSAMYLCASSLPQGGEKLFFGSGTQLSVL.

The gene calls are TRBV4-1 and TRBJ2-3, with D maybe TRBD2 (6 bases). This CDR3 is built from 17 residues. V was cut by 4 bases and J by 4 bases, with 21 bases left in between. In germline, CDR1 is MGHRA, CDR2 YSYEKL. The CDR3 is CASSPEPGTLRPDTQYF. CDR3 nucleotide sequence: TGCGCCAGCAGCCCCGAGCCCGGGACTCTCCGTCCAGATACGCAGTATTTT.

This clone has a single count. V gene TRBV5-1 combines with J gene TRBJ2-3; 9 bases are a match to TRBD1. The CDR3 totals 14 residues. With 4 bases clipped from V and 4 bases from J, the junction kept 4 bases outside the gene matches. Germline CDR1 SGHRS, CDR2 YFSETQ. CDR3 sequence reads: CASSRRQGADTQYF. The CDR3 DNA is TGCGCCAGCAGCCGTCGACAGGGGGCAGATACGCAGTATTTT.